The entry below describes one T cell receptor (beta chain). Its specificity is unknown. The germline gene is not matched at one end of the junction; a read error may be the cause. Combining a sample-barcoded 5' primer with a J-beta primer mix, a second PCR ran for roughly 6 to 11 cycles. One entry per CDR3 protein, called by TCRdb with MiXCR from the 5' RACE reads. The sample contains fewer than 1,000,000 distinct CDR3 sequences, roughly 44% of which appear only once. This record belongs to a study of blood T cells in healthy people across ages. Whole-study findings and limits: Naive T cell percentage by flow cytometry tracked strongly with beta diversity. Older age coincided with a roughly linear decline in TCR beta diversity per million T cells.

The CDR3 is 19 amino acids. J is TRBJ2-4 and V is TRBV12-3 or TRBV12-4; 10 bases fit TRBD1. Sequenced sample: blood. The receptor's source is a man aged 55 to 70 in good health. CDR3 sequence reads: CASSASGGWTGGSLNIRYF. The CDR3 DNA reads as TGTGCCAGCAGTGCGTCCGGGGGCTGGACAGGGGGTTCCCTAAACATTCGGTACTTC.